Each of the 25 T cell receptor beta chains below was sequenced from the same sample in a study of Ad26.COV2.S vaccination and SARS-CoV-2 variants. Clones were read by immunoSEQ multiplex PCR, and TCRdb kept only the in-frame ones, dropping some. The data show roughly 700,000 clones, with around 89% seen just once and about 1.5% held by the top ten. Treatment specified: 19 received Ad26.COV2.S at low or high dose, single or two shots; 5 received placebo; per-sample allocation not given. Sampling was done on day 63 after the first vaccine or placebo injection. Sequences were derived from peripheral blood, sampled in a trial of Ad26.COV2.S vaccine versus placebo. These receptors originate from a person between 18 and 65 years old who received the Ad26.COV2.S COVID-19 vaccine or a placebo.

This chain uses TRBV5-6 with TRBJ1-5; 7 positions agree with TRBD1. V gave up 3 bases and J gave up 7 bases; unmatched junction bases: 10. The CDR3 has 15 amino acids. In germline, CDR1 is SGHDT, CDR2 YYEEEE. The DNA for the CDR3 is TGTGCCAGCAGCTCACTCAGGGGGATTGACCAGCCCCAGCATTTT. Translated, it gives CASSSLRGIDQPQHF. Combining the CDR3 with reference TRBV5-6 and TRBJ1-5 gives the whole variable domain DAGVTQSPTHLIKTRGQQVTLRCSPKSGHDTVSWYQQALGQGPQFIFQYYEEEERQRGNFPDRFSGHQFPNYSSELNVNALLLGDSALYLCASSSLRGIDQPQHFGDGTRLSIL.

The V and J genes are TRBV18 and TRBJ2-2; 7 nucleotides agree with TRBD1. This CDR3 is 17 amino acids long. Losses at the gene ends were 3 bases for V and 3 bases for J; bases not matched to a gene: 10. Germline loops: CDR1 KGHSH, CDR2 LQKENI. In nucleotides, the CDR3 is TGTGCCAGCTCACCGATGGAACAGGGGTATTACACCGGGGAGCTGTTTTTT. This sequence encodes CASSPMEQGYYTGELFF.

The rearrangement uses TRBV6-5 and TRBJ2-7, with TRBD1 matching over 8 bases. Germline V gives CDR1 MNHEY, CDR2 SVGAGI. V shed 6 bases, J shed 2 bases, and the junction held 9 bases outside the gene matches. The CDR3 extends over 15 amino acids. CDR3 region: CASRVDRGSTYEQYF. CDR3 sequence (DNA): TGTGCCAGCAGAGTAGACAGGGGCTCCACCTACGAGCAGTACTTC.

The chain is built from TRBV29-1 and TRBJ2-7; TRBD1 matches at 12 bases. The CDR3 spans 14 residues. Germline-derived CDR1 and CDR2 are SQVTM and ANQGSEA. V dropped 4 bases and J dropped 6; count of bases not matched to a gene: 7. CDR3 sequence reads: CSVGRGTGGLEQYF. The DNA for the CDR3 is TGCAGCGTTGGCCGGGGGACAGGGGGCCTCGAGCAGTACTTC.

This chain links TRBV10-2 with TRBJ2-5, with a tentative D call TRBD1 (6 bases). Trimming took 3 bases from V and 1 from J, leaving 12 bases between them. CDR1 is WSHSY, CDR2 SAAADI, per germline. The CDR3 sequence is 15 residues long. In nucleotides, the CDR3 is TGCGCCAGCAGTGATACACAGGGAAGCCAAGAGACCCAGTACTTC. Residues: CASSDTQGSQETQYF.

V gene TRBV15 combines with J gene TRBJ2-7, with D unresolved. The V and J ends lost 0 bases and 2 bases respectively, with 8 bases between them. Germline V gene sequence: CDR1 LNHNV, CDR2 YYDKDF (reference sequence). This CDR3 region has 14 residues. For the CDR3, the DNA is TGTGCCACCAGCAGAGATTCGTGGGCCTACGAGCAGTACTTC. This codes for CATSRDSWAYEQYF.

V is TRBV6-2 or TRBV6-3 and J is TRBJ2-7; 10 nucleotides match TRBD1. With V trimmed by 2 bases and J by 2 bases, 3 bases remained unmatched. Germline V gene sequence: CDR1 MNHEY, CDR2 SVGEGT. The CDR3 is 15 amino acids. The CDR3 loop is CASSYEGTGAYEQYF. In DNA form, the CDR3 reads TGTGCCAGCAGTTACGAGGGGACAGGGGCCTACGAGCAGTACTTC.

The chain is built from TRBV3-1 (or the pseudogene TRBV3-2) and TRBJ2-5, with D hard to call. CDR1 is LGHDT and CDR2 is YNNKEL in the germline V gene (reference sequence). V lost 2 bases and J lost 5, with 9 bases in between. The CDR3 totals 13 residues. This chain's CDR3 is CASSQQYGETQYF. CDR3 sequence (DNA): TGTGCCAGCAGCCAACAGTATGGGGAGACCCAGTACTTC.

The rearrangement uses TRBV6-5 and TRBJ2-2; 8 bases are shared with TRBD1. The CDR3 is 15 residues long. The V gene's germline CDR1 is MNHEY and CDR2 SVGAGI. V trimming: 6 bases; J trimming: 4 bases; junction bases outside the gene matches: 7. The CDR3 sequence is CASRFQGASTGELFF. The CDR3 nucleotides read TGTGCCAGCAGATTCCAGGGGGCGAGCACCGGGGAGCTGTTTTTT.

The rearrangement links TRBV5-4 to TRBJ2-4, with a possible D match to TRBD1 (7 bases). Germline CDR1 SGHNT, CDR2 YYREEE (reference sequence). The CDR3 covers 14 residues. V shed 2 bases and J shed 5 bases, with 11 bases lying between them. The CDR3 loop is CASSLARGENIQYF. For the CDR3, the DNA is TGTGCCAGCAGCTTAGCCAGGGGGGAAAACATTCAGTACTTC.

The CDR3 region has the DNA TGCGCCAGCAGCCCCCTGTCCGCGAGCAATGAGCAGTTCTTC. Its protein product is CASSPLSASNEQFF. The chain links TRBV5-1 to TRBJ2-1; D remains unclear. Per germline, CDR1 SGHRS and CDR2 YFSETQ. This CDR3 is 14 amino acids long. V lost 4 bases to trimming and J lost 6 bases, with 14 bases between them.

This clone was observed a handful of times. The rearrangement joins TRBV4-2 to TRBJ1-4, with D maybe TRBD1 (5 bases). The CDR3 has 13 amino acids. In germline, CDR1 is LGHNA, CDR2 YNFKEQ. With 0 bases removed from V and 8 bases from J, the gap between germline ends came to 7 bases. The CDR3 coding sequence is TGTGCCAGCAGCCAAGATCGGGGCGAAAAACTGTTTTTT. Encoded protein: CASSQDRGEKLFF.

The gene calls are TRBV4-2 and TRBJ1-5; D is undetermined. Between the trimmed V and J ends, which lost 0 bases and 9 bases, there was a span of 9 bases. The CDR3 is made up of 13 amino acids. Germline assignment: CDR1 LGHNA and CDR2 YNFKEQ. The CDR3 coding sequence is TGTGCCAGCAGCCAAGATCCCGAGGGGCCCCAGCATTTT. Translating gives CASSQDPEGPQHF.

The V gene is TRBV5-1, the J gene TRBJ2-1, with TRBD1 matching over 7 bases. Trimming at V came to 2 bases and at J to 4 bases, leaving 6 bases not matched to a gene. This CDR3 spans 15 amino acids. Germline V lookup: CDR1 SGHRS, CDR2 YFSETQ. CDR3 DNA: TGCGCCAGCAGCTTCGAGGGGGCCGAATACAATGAGCAGTTCTTC. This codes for CASSFEGAEYNEQFF.

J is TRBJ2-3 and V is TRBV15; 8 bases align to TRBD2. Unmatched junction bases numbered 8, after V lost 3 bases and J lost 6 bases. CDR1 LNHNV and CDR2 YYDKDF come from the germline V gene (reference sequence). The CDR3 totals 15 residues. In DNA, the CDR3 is TGTGCCACCAGCAGGAGGAGCGGGGGAAGGGATACGCAGTATTTT. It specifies CATSRRSGGRDTQYF.

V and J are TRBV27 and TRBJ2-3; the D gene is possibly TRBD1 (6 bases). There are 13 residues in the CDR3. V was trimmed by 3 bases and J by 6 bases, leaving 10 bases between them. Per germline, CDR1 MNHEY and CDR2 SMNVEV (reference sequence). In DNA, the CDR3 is TGTGCCAGCAGTTTTTTCCAGGGGGATACGCAGTATTTT. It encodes CASSFFQGDTQYF.

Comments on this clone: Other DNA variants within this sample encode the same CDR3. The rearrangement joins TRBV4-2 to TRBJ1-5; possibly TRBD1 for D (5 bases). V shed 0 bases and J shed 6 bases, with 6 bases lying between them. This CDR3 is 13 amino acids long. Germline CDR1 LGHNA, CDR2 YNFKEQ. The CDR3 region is CASSQDRAQPQHF. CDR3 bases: TGTGCCAGCAGCCAAGACAGGGCTCAGCCCCAGCATTTT.

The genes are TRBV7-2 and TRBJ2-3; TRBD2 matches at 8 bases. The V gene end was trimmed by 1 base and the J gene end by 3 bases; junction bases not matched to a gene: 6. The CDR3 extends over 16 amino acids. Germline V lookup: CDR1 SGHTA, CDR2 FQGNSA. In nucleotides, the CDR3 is TGTGCCAGCAGCTTAGTAGGTAGCGGGAATACAGATACGCAGTATTTT. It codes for CASSLVGSGNTDTQYF.

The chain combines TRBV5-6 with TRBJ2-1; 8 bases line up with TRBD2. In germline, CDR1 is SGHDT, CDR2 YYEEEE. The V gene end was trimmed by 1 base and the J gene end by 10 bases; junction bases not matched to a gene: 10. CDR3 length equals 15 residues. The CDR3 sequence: CASSLSALAGKEQFF. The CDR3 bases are TGTGCCAGCAGCTTGTCGGCCCTAGCGGGCAAGGAGCAGTTCTTC.

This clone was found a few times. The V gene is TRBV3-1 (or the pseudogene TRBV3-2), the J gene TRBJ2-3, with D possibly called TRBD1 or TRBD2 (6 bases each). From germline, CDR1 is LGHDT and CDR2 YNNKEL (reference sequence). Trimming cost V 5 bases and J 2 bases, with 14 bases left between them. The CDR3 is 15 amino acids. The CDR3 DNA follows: TGTGCCAGCAGCGGGACGGGGGCCTTCACAGATACGCAGTATTTT. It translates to CASSGTGAFTDTQYF.

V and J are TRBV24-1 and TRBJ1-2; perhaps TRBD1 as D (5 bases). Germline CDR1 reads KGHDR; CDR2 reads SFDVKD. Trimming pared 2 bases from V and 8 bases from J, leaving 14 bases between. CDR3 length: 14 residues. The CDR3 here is CATSDSTGNQGYTF. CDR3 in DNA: TGTGCCACCAGTGATTCAACAGGAAATCAAGGCTACACCTTC.

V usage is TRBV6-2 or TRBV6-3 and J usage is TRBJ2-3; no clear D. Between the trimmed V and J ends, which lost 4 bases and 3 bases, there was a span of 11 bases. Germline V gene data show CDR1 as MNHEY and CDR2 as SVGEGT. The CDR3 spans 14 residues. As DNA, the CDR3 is TGTGCCAGCAGTTCACGCTTACTTACAGATACGCAGTATTTT. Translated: CASSSRLLTDTQYF.

The CDR3 nucleotides read TGTGCCAGCAGTGAACCGATAAGGGGTAACACCGGGGAGCTGTTTTTT. Amino acid sequence: CASSEPIRGNTGELFF. The chain carries TRBV6-1 and TRBJ2-2, with TRBD1 as a possible D gene (5 bases). V lost 2 bases to trimming and J lost 2 bases, with 12 bases between them. Per germline, CDR1 MNHNS and CDR2 SASEGT. This CDR3 has 16 residues.

The CDR3 loop reads CASSLDRLFGYTF. DNA for the CDR3: TGTGCCAGCAGCTTAGATAGGTTATTCGGCTACACCTTC. The genes are TRBV11-2 and TRBJ1-2; D is undetermined. V shed 0 bases and J shed 8 bases, with 10 bases lying between them. The germline V gene has CDR1 SGHAT and CDR2 FQNNGV. This CDR3 has 13 amino acids.

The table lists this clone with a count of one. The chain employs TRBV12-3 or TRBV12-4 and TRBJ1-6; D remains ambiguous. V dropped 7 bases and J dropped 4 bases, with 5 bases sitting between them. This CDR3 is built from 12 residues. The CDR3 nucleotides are TGTGCCAGCAAGATTTATAATTCACCCCTCCACTTT. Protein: CASKIYNSPLHF.